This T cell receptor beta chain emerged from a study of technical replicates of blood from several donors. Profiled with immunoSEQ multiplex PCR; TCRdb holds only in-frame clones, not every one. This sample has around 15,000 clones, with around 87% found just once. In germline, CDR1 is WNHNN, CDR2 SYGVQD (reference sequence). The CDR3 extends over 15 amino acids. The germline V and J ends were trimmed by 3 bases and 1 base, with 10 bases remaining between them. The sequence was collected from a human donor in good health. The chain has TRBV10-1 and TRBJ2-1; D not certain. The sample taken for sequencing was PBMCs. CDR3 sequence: CASSDPRPSYNEQFF. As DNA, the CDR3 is TGCGCCAGCAGTGACCCCAGGCCATCCTACAATGAGCAGTTCTTC.